This is a list of T cell receptor beta chains from one sample in a study of response to subunit inactivated influenza vaccine. A single record per CDR3 protein comes from TCRdb applying MiXCR to the RT-PCR reads. This table has hundreds of thousands of distinct CDR3 sequences, 15% to 20% appearing once. Specimen: PBMCs from blood, collected 5 days after vaccination. The receptors originated from a man in his fifties or sixties who received an inactivated influenza vaccine. CDR3s leave out the opening cysteine and the closing phenylalanine or tryptophan. For some rows the clone size is stated as once, few or many, or as a class when expanded; others skip it.

>-|TRBV6-2/TRBV6-3|TRBJ2-1
ASSSAMRSYNEQF
>few|TRBV5-1|TRBJ2-2
ASSLVKGGTGELF
>-|TRBV5-1|TRBJ1-2
ASSATRTVYGYT
>-|TRBV4-1|TRBJ2-7
ASSQDYAATFYEQY
>-|TRBV20-1|TRBJ2-1
SARRRNDYNEQF
>-|TRBV20-1|TRBJ2-1
SATTGHREQF
>many|TRBV5-1|TRBJ1-2
ASSLADSYGYT
>-|TRBV7-2|TRBJ1-2
ASSWGRTAYYT
>many|TRBV12-3/TRBV12-4|TRBJ2-1
ASSYTSLKPYNEQF
>-|TRBV15|TRBJ1-1
ATSRAATGGFVTEAF
>many|TRBV11-2|TRBJ2-1
ASSLWRGNEQF
>-|TRBV6-5|TRBJ1-1
ASSFDGPLGSSTEAF
>many|TRBV6-2/TRBV6-3|TRBJ2-6
ASSYNPSGRFSGANVLT
>few|TRBV7-2|TRBJ2-1
ASSPEVWDEQF
>few|TRBV12-3/TRBV12-4|TRBJ2-5
ASSLLYTLHQETQY
>-|TRBV24-1|TRBJ2-1
ATSDPRGGDNEQF
>-|TRBV29-1|TRBJ2-3
SVEDRKTSTDTQY
>-|TRBV29-1|TRBJ2-1
SVERRGLFHEQF
>many|TRBV12-3/TRBV12-4|TRBJ2-1
ASSPQGINEQF
>-|TRBV4-2|TRBJ2-2
ASSPTGGANTGELF
>-|TRBV5-1|TRBJ2-1
ASRRTGRGYNEQF
>many|TRBV6-1|TRBJ2-2
ASTPFEGLAGELF
>few|TRBV27|TRBJ2-7
ASSPGLAGFNEQY
>-|TRBV5-1|TRBJ2-1
ASSWPDGTSGRGVAYNEQF
>few|TRBV20-1|TRBJ2-1
SARVFAGGFNEQF
>few|TRBV11-2|TRBJ2-2
ASSLVWTNTGELF
>-|TRBV9|TRBJ2-7
ASSVSTGGPVYEQY
>-|TRBV4-3|TRBJ2-3
ASSQDWPRSTDTQY
>few|TRBV4-3|TRBJ2-3
ASSPVGARTDTQY
>-|TRBV7-9|TRBJ2-3
ASRRSRDRGTDTQY
>-|TRBV4-3|TRBJ2-7
ASSQRLAGFYEQY
>-|TRBV6-1|TRBJ2-1
ASRELAGGQRHEQF
>few|TRBV24-1|TRBJ2-1
ATSDWASGTRHEQF
>-|TRBV28|TRBJ1-6
ASSSPGRYNSPLH
>-|TRBV28|TRBJ2-2
ASSLSWGQRYSGELF
>-|TRBV6-2/TRBV6-3|TRBJ2-5
ASSHLETQY
>-|TRBV9|TRBJ2-5
ASSAEGTSGGGQY
>-|TRBV20-1|TRBJ1-2
SASRLGGYT
>-|TRBV29-1|TRBJ2-3
SVVPSGTDTQY